The sample holds a few counts of the clone carrying this T cell receptor beta chain. This CDR3 is built from 16 residues. Germline CDR1 reads LGHNA; CDR2 reads YSLEER. V was clipped by 2 bases and J by 6 bases; unmatched bases: 11. This entry belongs to a study of blood T cells in healthy people across ages. Through a sample-barcoded 5' primer and a J-beta primer mix, a second PCR was run for about 6 to 11 cycles. TCRdb re-called the 5' RACE reads through MiXCR, storing one row per CDR3 protein. The table shows over 1,500,000 distinct CDR3 sequences, with 49% occurring only once. The chain is built from TRBV4-3 and TRBJ1-2; TRBD1 matches at 8 bases. Sequenced sample: blood. The receptor comes from a middle-aged woman in good health. The DNA for the CDR3 is TGCGCCAGCAGCCAATTTACAGGGGGGCTCATCGATGGCTACACCTTC. It codes for CASSQFTGGLIDGYTF.